Below, 26 T cell receptor beta chains from the same sample are listed, as sequenced in a study of cytomegalovirus exposure and HLA in healthy donors. Vbeta (60) and Jbeta (13) primers were used in the PCR. Assay used: immunoSEQ multiplex PCR; TCRdb lists only in-frame clones, some missing. The table shows under 250,000 clones, with approximately 82% occurring only once. Sequencing used PBMCs. Source of these receptors: a male donor in good health and CMV-seronegative.

CDR3 amino acids: CASTDLQGFNIGDTQYF. The CDR3 bases are TGCGCCAGCACCGACTTACAGGGTTTTAATATCGGAGATACGCAGTATTTT. The rearrangement uses TRBV5-1 and TRBJ2-3; D perhaps matches TRBD1 (6 bases). CDR3 size: 17 residues. The V end lost 6 bases, the J end lost 5 bases, and 25 bases lay between the germline ends. Germline values: CDR1 SGHRS, CDR2 YFSETQ. The whole variable domain, filled in from reference TRBV5-1 and TRBJ2-3, reads KAGVTQTPRYLIKTRGQQVTLSCSPISGHRSVSWYQQTPGQGLQFLFEYFSETQRNKGNFPGRFSGRQFSNSRSEMNVSTLELGDSALYLCASTDLQGFNIGDTQYFGPGTRLTVL.

The chain has TRBV6-5 and TRBJ2-4; TRBD2 matches at 8 bases. V gave up 7 bases and J gave up 3 bases; unmatched junction bases: 5. Per the germline V gene, CDR1 is MNHEY and CDR2 is SVGAGI. The CDR3 length is 14 residues. For the CDR3, the DNA is TGTGCCAGCACCTCAGCGGGAGACAAAAACATTCAGTACTTC. It codes for CASTSAGDKNIQYF.

As DNA, the CDR3 is TGCGCCAGCAGCCAAGATCCCCCGGAGGACTCCTACGAGCAGTACTTC. Protein sequence: CASSQDPPEDSYEQYF. The rearrangement links TRBV4-1 to TRBJ2-7; weak D call: TRBD2 (5 bases). This CDR3 region has 16 residues. Germline V CDR1 and CDR2: MGHRA, YSYEKL. Trimming left V 0 bases short and J 0 bases short, with 12 bases between.

The rearrangement links TRBV11-2 to TRBJ1-1, with 8 bases matching TRBD1. The junction had 3 bases not matched to a gene; V was cut back by 6 bases and J by 0 bases. Germline assignment: CDR1 SGHAT and CDR2 FQNNGV. The length of the CDR3 is 14 residues. The DNA for the CDR3 is TGTGCCAGCAGTACACAGGGGGTGAACACTGAAGCTTTCTTT. Amino acids: CASSTQGVNTEAFF.

The CDR3 protein is CASSEVEAGGYYGYTF. CDR3 bases: TGTGCCAGCAGTGAAGTGGAGGCAGGGGGGTACTATGGCTACACCTTC. The chain carries TRBV6-1 and TRBJ1-2, with 7 bases aligning to TRBD1. Losses at the gene ends were 1 base for V and 3 bases for J; bases not matched to a gene: 8. Germline V CDR1 and CDR2: MNHNS, SASEGT. This CDR3 has 16 residues.

A word on this clone: Distinct nucleotide sequences in the sample also encode this CDR3. V usage is TRBV6-1 and J usage is TRBJ2-4; 9 bases agree with TRBD2. The CDR3 totals 18 residues. CDR1 is MNHNS, CDR2 SASEGT, per germline. V lost 3 bases to trimming and J lost 3 bases; unmatched junction nucleotides: 12. The CDR3, as DNA: TGTGCCAGCAGTGAGTTTGCGGGAGGGACGGTGGGCAAAAACATTCAGTACTTC. It codes for CASSEFAGGTVGKNIQYF.

The genes are TRBV9 and TRBJ2-2; D uncertain. Germline CDR1 is SGDLS and CDR2 is YYNGEE. Deletions cut 4 bases from V and 6 bases from J, with 16 bases between. This CDR3 contains 15 residues. The CDR3 is CASSPRQDASGELFF. The CDR3 nucleotides are TGTGCCAGCAGCCCGAGACAAGATGCATCCGGGGAGCTGTTTTTT.

The V gene is TRBV19, the J gene TRBJ2-3, with D perhaps matching TRBD1 (5 bases). The CDR3 is made up of 15 amino acids. Germline assignment: CDR1 LNHDA and CDR2 SQIVND (reference sequence). V dropped 5 bases and J dropped 1 base, with 13 bases sitting between them. The CDR3 region is CASSDRQPGTDTQYF. DNA for the CDR3: TGTGCCAGTAGTGACCGACAGCCTGGCACAGATACGCAGTATTTT.

The rearrangement links TRBV9 to TRBJ1-1; 8 bases fit TRBD1. Looked up from germline, CDR1 is SGDLS and CDR2 is YYNGEE. The CDR3 contains 15 residues. V shed 5 bases, J shed 3 bases, and the junction held 9 bases outside the gene matches. The CDR3 is CASSPGGLGDTEAFF. The DNA for the CDR3 is TGTGCCAGCAGTCCAGGGGGCCTCGGGGACACTGAAGCTTTCTTT.

The chain recombines TRBV27 with TRBJ2-7; D might be TRBD2 (5 bases). Germline V lookup: CDR1 MNHEY, CDR2 SMNVEV (reference sequence). V lost 10 bases to trimming and J lost 6 bases, with 28 bases between them. The CDR3 has 16 amino acids. The DNA of the CDR3 is TGTGCCACCACTCCTGGACCTGGGCTTGCCCTAGCCGAGCAGTACTTC. This translates into CATTPGPGLALAEQYF.

The V gene is TRBV19, the J gene TRBJ2-7; the D is unclear. The germline V gene has CDR1 LNHDA and CDR2 SQIVND (reference sequence). V shed 7 bases and J shed 0 bases, with 16 bases lying between them. The CDR3 contains 15 residues. The CDR3 region has the DNA TGTGCCAGTACCCGCACCGGGTCAAGCTCCTACGAGCAGTACTTC. It encodes CASTRTGSSSYEQYF.

The chain joins TRBV29-1 to TRBJ1-1, with 7 bases matching TRBD1. In germline, CDR1 is SQVTM, CDR2 ANQGSEA. Losses at the gene ends were 6 bases for V and 1 base for J; bases not matched to a gene: 11. CDR3 length equals 15 residues. CDR3 in amino acids: CSVASRQGANTEAFF. CDR3 bases: TGCAGCGTAGCTTCTAGACAGGGCGCGAACACTGAAGCTTTCTTT.

This clone was seen once. This chain connects TRBV29-1 to TRBJ1-2; D perhaps matches TRBD1 (5 bases). The CDR3 covers 13 residues. Germline V lookup: CDR1 SQVTM, CDR2 ANQGSEA. V lost 4 bases and J lost 1, with 10 bases in between. CDR3 sequence: CSVGLQGNYGYTF. The CDR3 nucleotides are TGCAGCGTTGGGCTTCAGGGTAACTATGGCTACACCTTC.

The gene calls are TRBV2 and TRBJ2-1, with 7 nucleotides matching TRBD2. This CDR3 region has 15 residues. J lost 7 bases, V lost 0 bases, and 6 bases had no gene match. The germline V gene has CDR1 SNHLY and CDR2 FYNNEI. The CDR3 loop reads CASSEALRGSNEQFF. CDR3 in DNA: TGTGCCAGCAGTGAAGCGCTTCGCGGGAGTAATGAGCAGTTCTTC.

V and J are TRBV4-1 and TRBJ2-3; 10 nucleotides align to TRBD2. Germline lookup yields CDR1 MGHRA and CDR2 YSYEKL. The CDR3 contains 17 residues. V shed 4 bases, J shed 0 bases, and the junction held 7 bases outside the gene matches. CDR3 sequence reads: CASSLGAGGRSTDTQYF. The CDR3 bases are TGCGCCAGCAGCCTAGGAGCGGGAGGGCGGAGCACAGATACGCAGTATTTT.

This clone was counted between two and nine times. The rearrangement uses TRBV7-9 and TRBJ1-1; D not resolved. V was cut by 1 base and J by 3 bases, with 12 bases left in between. The CDR3 totals 15 residues. Germline-derived CDR1 and CDR2 are SEHNR and FQNEAQ (reference sequence). The DNA of the CDR3 is TGTGCCAGCAGCTTAGGCACGAATCGGGACACTGAAGCTTTCTTT. Protein: CASSLGTNRDTEAFF.

The genes are TRBV25-1 and TRBJ2-2; 7 bases are shared with TRBD1. CDR3 size: 16 residues. The germline CDR1 and CDR2 sequences are MGHDK and SYGVNS. Trimming cost V 1 base and J 0 bases; bases outside gene matches: 2. CDR3 residues: CASSESGTANTGELFF. CDR3 nucleotides: TGTGCCAGCAGTGAATCCGGGACAGCGAACACCGGGGAGCTGTTTTTT.

The chain has TRBV20-1 and TRBJ2-5; the D gene is possibly TRBD1 (6 bases). The V gene lost 6 bases and the J gene lost 5 bases, with 10 bases spanning the gap. Germline lookup yields CDR1 DFQATT and CDR2 SNEGSKA (reference sequence). There are 11 residues in the CDR3. The CDR3 reads CSADRGETQYF. In nucleotides, the CDR3 is TGCAGTGCGGACAGAGGGGAGACCCAGTACTTC.

The chain has TRBV4-1 and TRBJ2-1, with D perhaps TRBD1 (5 bases). The CDR3 length is 16 residues. V was cut by 2 bases and J by 0 bases, with 11 bases left in between. Per the germline V gene, CDR1 is MGHRA and CDR2 is YSYEKL. The CDR3, as DNA: TGCGCCAGCAGCCAATTAAGGGGTGGCTCCTACAATGAGCAGTTCTTC. It yields the protein CASSQLRGGSYNEQFF.

The chain recombines TRBV7-9 with TRBJ1-5; 9 bases line up with TRBD1. Germline V gene data show CDR1 as SEHNR and CDR2 as FQNEAQ (reference sequence). V was pared by 5 bases and J by 7 bases, with 6 bases of the junction left unmatched. The CDR3 contains 14 residues. The CDR3 sequence: CASSTGTGSQPQHF. The CDR3 DNA sequence: TGTGCCAGCAGCACTGGGACAGGGAGCCAGCCCCAGCATTTT.

The rearrangement joins TRBV5-6 to TRBJ1-5; D is possibly TRBD1 (5 bases). Deletions cut 6 bases from V and 5 bases from J, with 15 bases between. The CDR3 extends over 14 amino acids. Germline-derived CDR1 and CDR2 are SGHDT and YYEEEE. CDR3 loop: CASTLGGFDQPQHF. CDR3 nucleotide sequence: TGTGCCAGCACCCTTGGGGGGTTCGATCAGCCCCAGCATTTT.

The chain combines TRBV29-1 with TRBJ2-7, with D hard to call. The germline CDR1 and CDR2 sequences are SQVTM and ANQGSEA. Deletions cut 4 bases from V and 0 bases from J, with 13 bases between. The CDR3 sequence is 14 residues long. The CDR3 here is CSVGLRSSSYEQYF. CDR3 bases: TGCAGCGTTGGACTGCGCAGCTCCTCCTACGAGCAGTACTTC.

This chain links TRBV7-9 with TRBJ2-5; D not certain. TRBJ2-7 explains the end of the DNA better; the J call may be wrong. Germline V gives CDR1 SEHNR, CDR2 FQNEAQ (reference sequence). The CDR3 extends over 12 amino acids. DNA of the CDR3: TGTGCCAGCAGCCCTCAGGCCTACGAGCAGTACTTC. Amino acid sequence: CASSPQAYEQYF.

The J gene is TRBJ2-7, the V gene TRBV27, with 9 bases lining up with TRBD1. V was clipped by 2 bases and J by 5 bases; unmatched bases: 4. Germline values: CDR1 MNHEY, CDR2 SMNVEV (reference sequence). The CDR3 runs 14 residues. CDR3 DNA: TGTGCCAGCAGTTTAGAAACAGGGGGCCACGAGCAGTACTTC. Translated: CASSLETGGHEQYF.

About this clone: Additional DNA sequences in this sample encode the identical CDR3. The chain employs TRBV5-4 and TRBJ2-1, with TRBD2 identical over 9 bases. The length of the CDR3 is 15 residues. The trim removed 4 bases at V and 0 bases at J, leaving 2 bases unmatched. The germline V gene has CDR1 SGHNT and CDR2 YYREEE (reference sequence). CDR3 in DNA: TGTGCCAGCAGCCCGACTAGCGGCTCCTACAATGAGCAGTTCTTC. It yields the protein CASSPTSGSYNEQFF.

The CDR3 DNA is TGCGCCAGCCGCAGTCCGGGGGATTACGAGCAGTACTTC. Protein: CASRSPGDYEQYF. The chain is built from TRBV4-1 and TRBJ2-7; a possible D gene is TRBD2 (6 bases). Per the germline V gene, CDR1 is MGHRA and CDR2 is YSYEKL. CDR3 length equals 13 residues. Trimming cost V 8 bases and J 4 bases, with 15 bases left between them.